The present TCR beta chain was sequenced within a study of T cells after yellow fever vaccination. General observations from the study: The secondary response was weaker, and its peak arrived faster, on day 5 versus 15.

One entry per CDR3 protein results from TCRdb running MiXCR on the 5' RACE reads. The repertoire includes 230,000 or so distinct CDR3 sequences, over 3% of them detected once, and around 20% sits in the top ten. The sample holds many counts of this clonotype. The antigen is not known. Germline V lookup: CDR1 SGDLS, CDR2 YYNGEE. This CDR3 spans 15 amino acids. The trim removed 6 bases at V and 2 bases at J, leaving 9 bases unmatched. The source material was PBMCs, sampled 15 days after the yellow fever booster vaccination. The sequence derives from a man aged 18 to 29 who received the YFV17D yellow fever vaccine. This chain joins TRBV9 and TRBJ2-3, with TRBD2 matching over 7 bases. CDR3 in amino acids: CASNRAGTPTDTQYF. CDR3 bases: TGTGCCAGCAATCGAGCGGGGACCCCCACAGATACGCAGTATTTT.